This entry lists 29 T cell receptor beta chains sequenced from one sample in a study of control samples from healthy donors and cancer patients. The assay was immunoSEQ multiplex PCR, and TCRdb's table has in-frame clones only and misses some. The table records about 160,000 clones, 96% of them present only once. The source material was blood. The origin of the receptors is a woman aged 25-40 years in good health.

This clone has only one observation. Here the CDR3 reads CASTVGAGALLYNEQFF. Here the CDR3 DNA reads TGTGCCAGCACCGTGGGAGCGGGGGCCCTCCTATACAATGAGCAGTTCTTC. The V gene is TRBV5-4, the J gene TRBJ2-1, with 8 bases lining up with TRBD2. J lost 4 bases, V lost 6 bases, and 15 bases had no gene match. Looked up from germline, CDR1 is SGHNT and CDR2 is YYREEE (reference sequence). CDR3 length: 17 residues.

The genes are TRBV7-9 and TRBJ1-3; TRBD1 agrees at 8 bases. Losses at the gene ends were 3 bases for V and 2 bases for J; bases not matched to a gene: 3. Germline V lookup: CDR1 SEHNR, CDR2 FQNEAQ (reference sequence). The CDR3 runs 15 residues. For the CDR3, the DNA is TGTGCCAGCAGCTTCTCGACAGGGGCTGGAAACACCATATATTTT. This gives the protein CASSFSTGAGNTIYF.

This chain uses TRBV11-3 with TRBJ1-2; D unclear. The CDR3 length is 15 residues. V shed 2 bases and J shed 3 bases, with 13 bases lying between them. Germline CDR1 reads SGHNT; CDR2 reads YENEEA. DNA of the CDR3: TGTGCCAGCAGCTTACCCGGACCGGAGCACTATGGCTACACCTTC. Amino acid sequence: CASSLPGPEHYGYTF.

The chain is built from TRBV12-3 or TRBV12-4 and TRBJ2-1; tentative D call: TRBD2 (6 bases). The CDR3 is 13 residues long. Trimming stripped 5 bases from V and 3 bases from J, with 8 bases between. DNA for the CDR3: TGTGCCAGCAGTGTGACTAGCTACAATGAGCAGTTCTTC. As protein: CASSVTSYNEQFF.

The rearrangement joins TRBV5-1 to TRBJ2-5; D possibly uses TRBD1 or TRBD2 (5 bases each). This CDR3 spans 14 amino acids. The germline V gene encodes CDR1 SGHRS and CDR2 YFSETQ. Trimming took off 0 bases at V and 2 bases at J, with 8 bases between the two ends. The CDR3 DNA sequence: TGCGCCAGCAGCTTGGTTGGGACGCAAGAGACCCAGTACTTC. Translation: CASSLVGTQETQYF.

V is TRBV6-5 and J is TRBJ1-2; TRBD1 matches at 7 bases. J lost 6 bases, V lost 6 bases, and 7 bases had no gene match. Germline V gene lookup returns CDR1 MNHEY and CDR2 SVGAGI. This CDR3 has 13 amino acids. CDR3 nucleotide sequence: TGTGCCAGCAGGCCACAGGGGATTAATGGCTACACCTTC. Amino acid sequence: CASRPQGINGYTF.

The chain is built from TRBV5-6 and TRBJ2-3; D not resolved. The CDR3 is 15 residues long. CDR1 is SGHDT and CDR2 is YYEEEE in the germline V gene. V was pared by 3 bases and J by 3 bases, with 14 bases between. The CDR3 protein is CASSSPRTKTDTQYF. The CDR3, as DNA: TGTGCCAGCAGCTCACCCCGGACCAAGACAGATACGCAGTATTTT.

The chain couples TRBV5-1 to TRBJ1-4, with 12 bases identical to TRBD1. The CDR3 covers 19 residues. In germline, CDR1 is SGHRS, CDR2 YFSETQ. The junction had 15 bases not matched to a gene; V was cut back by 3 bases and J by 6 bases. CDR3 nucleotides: TGCGCCAGCAGCTCCTTTGTCGGGACAGGGGGCCAATATGATGAAAAACTGTTTTTT. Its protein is CASSSFVGTGGQYDEKLFF.

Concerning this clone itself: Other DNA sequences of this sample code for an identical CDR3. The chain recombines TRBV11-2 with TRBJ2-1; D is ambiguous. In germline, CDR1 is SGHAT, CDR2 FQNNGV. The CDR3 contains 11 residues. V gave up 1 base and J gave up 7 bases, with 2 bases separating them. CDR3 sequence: CASSLVNEQFF. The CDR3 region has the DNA TGTGCCAGCAGCTTAGTTAATGAGCAGTTCTTC.

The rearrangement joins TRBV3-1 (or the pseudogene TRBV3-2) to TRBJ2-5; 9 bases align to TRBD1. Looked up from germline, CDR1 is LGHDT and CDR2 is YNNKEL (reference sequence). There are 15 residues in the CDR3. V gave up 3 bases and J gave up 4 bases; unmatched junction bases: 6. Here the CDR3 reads CASSQQGQGLETQYF. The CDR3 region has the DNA TGTGCCAGCAGCCAGCAGGGACAGGGCTTAGAGACCCAGTACTTC.

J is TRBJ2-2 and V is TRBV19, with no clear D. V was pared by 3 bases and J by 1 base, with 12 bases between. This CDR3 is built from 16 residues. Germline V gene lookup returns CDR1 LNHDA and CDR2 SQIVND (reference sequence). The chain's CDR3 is CASSIAGALNTGELFF. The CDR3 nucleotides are TGTGCCAGTAGTATTGCAGGAGCGTTGAACACCGGGGAGCTGTTTTTT.

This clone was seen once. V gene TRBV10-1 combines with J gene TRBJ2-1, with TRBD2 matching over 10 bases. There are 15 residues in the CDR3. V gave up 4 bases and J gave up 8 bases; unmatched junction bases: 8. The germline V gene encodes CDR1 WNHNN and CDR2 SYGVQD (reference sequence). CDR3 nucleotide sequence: TGCGCCAGCAGTGGCGGGGTAGCGGGGGGCGATGAGCAGTTCTTC. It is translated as CASSGGVAGGDEQFF.

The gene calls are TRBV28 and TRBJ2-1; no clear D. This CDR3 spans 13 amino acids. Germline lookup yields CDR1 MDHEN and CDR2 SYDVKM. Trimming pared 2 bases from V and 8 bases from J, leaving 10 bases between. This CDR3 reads CASSLLSEHEQFF. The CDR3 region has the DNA TGTGCCAGCAGTTTACTGAGCGAGCATGAGCAGTTCTTC.

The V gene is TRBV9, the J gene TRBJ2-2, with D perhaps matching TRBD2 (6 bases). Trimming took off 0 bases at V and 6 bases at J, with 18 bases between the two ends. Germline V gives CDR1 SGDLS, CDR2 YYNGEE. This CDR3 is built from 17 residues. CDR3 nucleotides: TGTGCCAGCAGCGTAGACCCCCTAGCGCAAGTGGCCGGGGAGCTGTTTTTT. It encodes CASSVDPLAQVAGELFF.

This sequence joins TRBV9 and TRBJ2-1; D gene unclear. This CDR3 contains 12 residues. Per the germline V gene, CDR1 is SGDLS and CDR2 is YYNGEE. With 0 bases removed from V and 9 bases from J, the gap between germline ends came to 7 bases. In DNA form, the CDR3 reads TGTGCCAGCAGCGTAGGGGATATTGAGCAGTTCTTC. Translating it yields CASSVGDIEQFF.

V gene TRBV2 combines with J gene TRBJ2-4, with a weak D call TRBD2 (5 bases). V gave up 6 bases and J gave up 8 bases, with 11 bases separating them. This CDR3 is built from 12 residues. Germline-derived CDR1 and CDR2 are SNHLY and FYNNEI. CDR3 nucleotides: TGTGCCAGCAGAGGTGGGAGTTACATTCAGTACTTC. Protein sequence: CASRGGSYIQYF.

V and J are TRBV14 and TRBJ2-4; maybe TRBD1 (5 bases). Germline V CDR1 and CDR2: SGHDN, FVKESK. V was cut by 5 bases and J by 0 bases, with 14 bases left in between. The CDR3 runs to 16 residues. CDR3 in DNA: TGTGCCAGCAGCTTTACAGGAAACCTAGCCAAAAACATTCAGTACTTC. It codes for CASSFTGNLAKNIQYF.

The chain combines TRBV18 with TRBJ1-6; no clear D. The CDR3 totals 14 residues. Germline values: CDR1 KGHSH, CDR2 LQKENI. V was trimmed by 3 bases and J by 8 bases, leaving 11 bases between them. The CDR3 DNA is TGTGCCAGCTCACCGGTTAGGTTTGATTCACCCCTCCACTTT. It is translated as CASSPVRFDSPLHF.

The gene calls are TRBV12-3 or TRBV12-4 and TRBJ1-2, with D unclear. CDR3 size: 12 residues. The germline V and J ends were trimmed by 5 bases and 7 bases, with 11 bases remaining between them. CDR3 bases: TGTGCCAGCAGTCAAGACCTTGCTGGCTACACCTTC. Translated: CASSQDLAGYTF.

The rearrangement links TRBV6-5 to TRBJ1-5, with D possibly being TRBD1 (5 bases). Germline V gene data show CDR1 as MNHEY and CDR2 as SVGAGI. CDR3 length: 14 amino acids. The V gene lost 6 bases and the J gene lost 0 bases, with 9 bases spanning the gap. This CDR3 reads CASSRDGSNQPQHF. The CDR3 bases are TGTGCCAGCAGCCGGGACGGTAGCAATCAGCCCCAGCATTTT.

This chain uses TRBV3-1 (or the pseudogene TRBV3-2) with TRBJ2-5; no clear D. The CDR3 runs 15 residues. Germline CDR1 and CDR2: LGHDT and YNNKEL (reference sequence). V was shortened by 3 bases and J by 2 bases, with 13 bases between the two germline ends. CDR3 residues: CASSQTRSGQETQYF. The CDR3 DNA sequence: TGTGCCAGCAGCCAGACCCGGTCAGGTCAAGAGACCCAGTACTTC.

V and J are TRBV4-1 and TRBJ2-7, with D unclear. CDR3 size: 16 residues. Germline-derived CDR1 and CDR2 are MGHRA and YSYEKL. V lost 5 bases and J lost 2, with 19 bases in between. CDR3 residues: CASSSPNEGKPYEQYF. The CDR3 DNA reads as TGCGCCAGCAGCTCCCCCAATGAAGGGAAGCCCTACGAGCAGTACTTC.

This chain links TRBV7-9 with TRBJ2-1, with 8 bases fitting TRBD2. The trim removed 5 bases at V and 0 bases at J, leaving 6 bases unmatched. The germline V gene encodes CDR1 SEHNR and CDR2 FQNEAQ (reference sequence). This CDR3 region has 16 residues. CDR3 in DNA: TGTGCCAGCAGCAAAACTAGCGGAAGCTCCTACAATGAGCAGTTCTTC. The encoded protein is CASSKTSGSSYNEQFF.

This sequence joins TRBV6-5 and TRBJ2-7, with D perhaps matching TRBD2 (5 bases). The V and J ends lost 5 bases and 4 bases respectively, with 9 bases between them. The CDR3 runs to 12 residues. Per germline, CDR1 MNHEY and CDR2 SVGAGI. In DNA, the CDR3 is TGTGCCAGCAGTCCGGCGGGTTACGAGCAGTACTTC. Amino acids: CASSPAGYEQYF.

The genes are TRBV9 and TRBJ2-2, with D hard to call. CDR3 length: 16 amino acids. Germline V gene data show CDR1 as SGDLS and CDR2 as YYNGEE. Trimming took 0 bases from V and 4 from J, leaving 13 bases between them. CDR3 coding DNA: TGTGCCAGCAGCGTAGGGGCACAGACGAGCACCGGGGAGCTGTTTTTT. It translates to CASSVGAQTSTGELFF.

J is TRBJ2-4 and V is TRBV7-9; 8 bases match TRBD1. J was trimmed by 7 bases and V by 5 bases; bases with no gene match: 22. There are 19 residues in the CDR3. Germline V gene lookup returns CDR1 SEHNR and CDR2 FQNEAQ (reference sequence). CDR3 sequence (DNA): TGTGCCAGCAGCCGAGGACAGGGCAGAATCCCCTCAGAAGACAACATTCAGTACTTC. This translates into CASSRGQGRIPSEDNIQYF.

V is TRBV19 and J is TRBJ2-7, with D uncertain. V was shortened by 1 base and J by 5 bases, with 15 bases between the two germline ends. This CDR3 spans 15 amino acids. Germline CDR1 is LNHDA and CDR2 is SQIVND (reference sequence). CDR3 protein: CASSIAKGKSDEQYF. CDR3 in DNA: TGTGCCAGTAGTATAGCTAAGGGAAAGAGCGACGAGCAGTACTTC.

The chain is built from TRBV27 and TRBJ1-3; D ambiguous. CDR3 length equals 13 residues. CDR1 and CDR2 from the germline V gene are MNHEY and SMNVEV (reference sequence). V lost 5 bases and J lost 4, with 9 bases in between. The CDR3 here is CASSHLGGNTIYF. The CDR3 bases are TGTGCCAGCAGTCACCTCGGGGGAAACACCATATATTTT.

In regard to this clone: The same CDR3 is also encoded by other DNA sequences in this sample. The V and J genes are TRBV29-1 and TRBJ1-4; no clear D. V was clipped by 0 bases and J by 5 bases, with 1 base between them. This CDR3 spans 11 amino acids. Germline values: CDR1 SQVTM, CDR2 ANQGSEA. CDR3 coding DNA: TGCAGCGTTGAAGACAATGAAAAACTGTTTTTT. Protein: CSVEDNEKLFF.